The rows below give T cell receptor beta chains drawn from one sample of a study of blood T cells in healthy people across ages. TCRdb itself ran the 5' RACE reads through MiXCR, one entry per CDR3 protein. The sample carries around 990,000 distinct CDR3 sequences, approximately 26% recorded once. The sample also formed part of further work on T cells of mothers and their children.

The sequenced sample consisted of blood. The receptors originated from a girl aged 2 to 10 in good health. The CDR3 runs from the conserved cysteine through the conserved F or W. D genes are given only for firm matches. Only some rows state a clone size, as once, few, many or a class for expanded clones.

TRBJ2-2	TRBD1	TRBV10-3	few	CATDRANTGELFF	TGTGCCACCGACAGGGCGAACACCGGGGAGCTGTTTTTT
TRBJ2-5	TRBD2	TRBV28	-	CASSSGGRDEQLF	TGTGCCAGCAGTTCCGGGGGGAGAGATGAGCAGCTCTTC
TRBJ1-2	-	TRBV20-1	few	CSASPQTLNYGYTF	TGCAGTGCTAGTCCCCAGACTCTTAACTATGGCTACACCTTC
TRBJ1-4	TRBD1	TRBV19	-	CASRAGGEKLFF	TGTGCCAGTCGGGCAGGGGGCGAAAAACTGTTTTTT
TRBJ2-7	-	TRBV11-1	-	CASNFRDYPNEQYF	TGTGCCAGCAACTTTCGAGACTATCCAAACGAGCAGTACTTC
TRBJ2-7	-	TRBV20-1	few	CSARDGEKLTYEQYF	TGCAGTGCTAGAGATGGCGAGAAACTAACCTACGAGCAGTACTTC
TRBJ2-1	TRBD2	TRBV6-1	-	CASSLMGLEGGEQFF	TGTGCCAGCAGTTTAATGGGACTAGAAGGGGGTGAGCAGTTCTTC
TRBJ2-6	-	TRBV5-5	-	CASSRDFPSGANVLTF	TGTGCCAGCAGCCGGGACTTCCCCTCTGGGGCCAACGTCCTGACTTTC
TRBJ2-7	-	TRBV11-2	-	CASSLETVEQYF	TGTGCCAGCAGCTTAGAGACAGTCGAGCAGTACTTC
TRBJ1-3	-	TRBV27	-	CASSKTKGNTIYF	TGTGCCAGCAGTAAGACTAAGGGAAACACCATATATTTT
TRBJ1-5	-	TRBV7-9	few	CASSLASQVGNQPQHF	TGTGCCAGCAGCTTAGCATCCCAGGTGGGCAATCAGCCCCAGCATTTT
TRBJ1-4	-	TRBV4-1	-	CASSTSTNEKLFF	TGCGCCAGCAGCACCTCAACTAATGAAAAACTGTTTTTT
TRBJ2-5	TRBD2	TRBV6-2/TRBV6-3	-	CASSWDGLAGGPGQETQYF	TGTGCCAGCAGTTGGGACGGACTAGCGGGGGGGCCAGGGCAGGAGACCCAGTACTTC
TRBJ1-2	TRBD1	TRBV7-6	few	CASSRDRGLDGYTF	TGTGCCAGCAGCCGGGACAGGGGGTTGGATGGCTACACCTTC
TRBJ2-7	-	TRBV11-2	-	CASKEGRLYEQYF	TGTGCCAGCAAGGAGGGGCGACTTTACGAGCAGTACTTC
TRBJ1-4	TRBD1	TRBV20-1	few	CSARDPTQGGLERLFF	TGCAGTGCTAGAGACCCAACCCAGGGGGGCCTTGAAAGACTGTTTTTT
TRBJ2-1	TRBD2	TRBV13	few	CASSLAGDVSSGGQFF	TGTGCCAGCAGCTTAGCCGGAGACGTCTCTTCGGGAGGGCAGTTCTTC
TRBJ2-3	-	TRBV9	-	CASTEGGLADTQYF	TGTGCCAGCACCGAGGGGGGGCTTGCAGATACGCAGTATTTT
TRBJ2-7	-	TRBV29-1	-	CSAVGEPKSPYEQYF	TGCAGCGCCGTCGGAGAGCCCAAATCTCCTTACGAGCAGTACTTC
TRBJ2-1	-	TRBV21-1	-	CASSRMGGICNEQFF	TGTGCCAGCAGCCGAATGGGGGGGATCTGCAATGAGCAGTTCTTC
TRBJ2-5	-	TRBV9	-	CASSVVGSLQETQYF	TGTGCCAGCAGCGTAGTAGGCTCGTTACAAGAGACCCAGTACTTC
TRBJ2-1	TRBD2	TRBV9	-	CASSVGAGAMNEQFF	TGTGCCAGCAGCGTAGGAGCGGGGGCCATGAATGAGCAGTTCTTC
TRBJ2-7	TRBD1	TRBV12-3/TRBV12-4	-	CANSGTGVYEQYF	TGTGCCAACAGCGGGACAGGGGTCTACGAGCAGTACTTC
TRBJ2-1	-	TRBV19	few	CASSNTDEQFF	TGTGCCAGTAGTAACACAGACGAGCAGTTCTTC
TRBJ2-1	-	TRBV7-2	-	CASSPNGGGGNEQFF	TGTGCCAGCAGCCCTAACGGGGGTGGGGGCAATGAGCAGTTCTTC
TRBJ2-7	TRBD2	TRBV2	few	CASSEARGGEQYF	TGTGCCAGCAGTGAAGCGCGCGGGGGCGAGCAGTACTTC
TRBJ2-5	-	TRBV10-2	-	CASSGNRVGTQYF	TGCGCCAGCAGTGGGAATAGGGTGGGGACCCAGTACTTC
TRBJ2-5	TRBD2	TRBV20-1	few	CSARWASGADTQYF	TGCAGTGCTAGATGGGCTAGCGGGGCGGATACCCAGTACTTC
TRBJ2-7	-	TRBV12-5	-	CASGPDLAGQYF	TGTGCTAGTGGTCCCGACCTGGCGGGGCAGTACTTC
TRBJ2-2	-	TRBV7-2	-	CASSLVDGNTGELFF	TGTGCCAGCAGCTTAGTAGACGGTAACACCGGGGAGCTGTTTTTT
TRBJ2-1	-	TRBV10-3	few	CAISGGDSEAQFF	TGTGCCATCAGTGGGGGGGACTCCGAGGCCCAGTTCTTC
TRBJ2-1	-	TRBV7-3	-	CASSLYPGADNEQFF	TGTGCCAGCAGCTTATATCCGGGAGCCGACAATGAGCAGTTCTTC
TRBJ2-1	TRBD2	TRBV27	many	CASSRGVNEQFF	TGTGCCAGCAGCCGGGGGGTCAATGAGCAGTTCTTC
TRBJ2-5	TRBD1	TRBV7-7	-	CASSRDRAETQYF	TGTGCTAGCAGCCGGGACAGGGCTGAGACCCAGTACTTC
TRBJ1-2	-	TRBV4-1	-	CASSQDRLAYGYTF	TGCGCCAGCAGCCAAGATCGTTTGGCCTATGGCTACACCTTC
TRBJ1-5	-	TRBV15	few	CATSRDNGQPQHF	TGTGCCACCAGCAGAGATAATGGGCAGCCCCAGCATTTT
TRBJ2-1	TRBD2	TRBV5-6	few	CASSFAGGPNEQFF	TGTGCCAGCAGCTTTGCGGGGGGGCCAAATGAGCAGTTCTTC
TRBJ1-2	TRBD1	TRBV29-1	few	CSVEDRVFDGYTF	TGCAGCGTTGAGGACAGGGTGTTTGATGGCTACACCTTC
TRBJ1-3	-	TRBV15	-	CATSRDLVTAAGNTIYF	TGTGCCACCAGCAGAGATTTAGTAACGGCGGCAGGAAACACCATATATTTT
TRBJ1-6	-	TRBV20-1	-	CSARGSSRSYNSPLHF	TGCAGTGCTAGAGGGTCATCTCGCTCCTATAATTCACCCCTCCACTTT
TRBJ1-1	-	TRBV7-9	-	CASSLFVREGAFF	TGTGCCAGCAGCTTATTTGTGAGGGAGGGAGCTTTCTTT
TRBJ2-1	-	TRBV29-1	few	CSVFVESKREQFF	TGCAGCGTTTTTGTAGAGTCCAAACGTGAGCAGTTCTTC
TRBJ1-2	-	TRBV28	-	CASKGGAYGFTF	TGTGCCAGCAAGGGAGGGGCCTATGGCTTCACCTTC
TRBJ2-7	-	TRBV9	-	CASGPGTPSYEQYF	TGTGCCAGCGGTCCCGGGACACCCTCCTACGAGCAGTACTTC
TRBJ2-7	TRBD1	TRBV4-1	few	CASSPPDRAEQYF	TGCGCCAGCAGCCCCCCCGACAGGGCCGAGCAGTACTTC
TRBJ2-7	-	TRBV29-1	few	CSASPQGGEQYF	TGCAGCGCCTCCCCACAAGGGGGCGAGCAGTACTTC
TRBJ1-2	-	TRBV29-1	-	CSVGSSPNYGYTF	TGCAGCGTTGGTTCCAGTCCCAACTATGGCTACACCTTC
TRBJ1-2	-	TRBV12-3/TRBV12-4	few	CASSLTDKDGYTF	TGTGCCAGCAGCTTAACGGACAAAGATGGCTACACCTTC
TRBJ2-7	TRBD1	TRBV12-5	-	CASASLQGPQFYEQYF	TGTGCTAGTGCCTCTTTACAGGGGCCGCAATTCTACGAGCAGTACTTC
TRBJ2-1	-	TRBV18	-	CASSPPRSNTNEQFF	TGTGCCAGCTCACCACCGCGGTCCAATACAAATGAGCAGTTCTTC
TRBJ1-1	TRBD1	TRBV14	-	CASSQVTGRFTEAFF	TGTGCCAGCAGCCAAGTGACAGGGAGGTTCACTGAAGCTTTCTTT
TRBJ2-2	-	TRBV29-1	few	CSVAYRGGTGELFF	TGCAGCGTTGCATACAGGGGAGGGACCGGGGAGCTGTTTTTT
TRBJ2-7	TRBD1	TRBV20-1	few	CSARDARRGLFYEQYF	TGCAGTGCTAGAGATGCTCGAAGGGGGCTATTCTACGAGCAGTACTTC
TRBJ2-3	-	TRBV7-2	-	CASSLALMQGGYTQYF	TGTGCCAGCAGCTTAGCGCTAATGCAGGGTGGATATACGCAGTATTTT
TRBJ2-5	-	TRBV6-5	few	CASSYALRLDGKEETQYF	TGTGCCAGCAGTTATGCCCTCCGTCTGGACGGCAAAGAAGAGACCCAGTACTTC
TRBJ1-2	TRBD1	TRBV28	few	CASGQGRSGYTF	TGTGCCAGCGGACAGGGCAGGTCTGGCTACACCTTC
TRBJ2-3	-	TRBV29-1	-	CNSWTGTDTQYF	TGCAATTCCTGGACAGGCACAGATACGCAGTATTTT
TRBJ2-2	-	TRBV20-1	-	CSARRPDTGELFF	TGCAGTGCTAGACGCCCCGATACCGGGGAGCTGTTTTTT
TRBJ2-2	TRBD1	TRBV5-4	-	CASSLGDRVHTGELFF	TGTGCCAGCAGCTTGGGAGACAGGGTGCACACCGGGGAGCTGTTTTTT